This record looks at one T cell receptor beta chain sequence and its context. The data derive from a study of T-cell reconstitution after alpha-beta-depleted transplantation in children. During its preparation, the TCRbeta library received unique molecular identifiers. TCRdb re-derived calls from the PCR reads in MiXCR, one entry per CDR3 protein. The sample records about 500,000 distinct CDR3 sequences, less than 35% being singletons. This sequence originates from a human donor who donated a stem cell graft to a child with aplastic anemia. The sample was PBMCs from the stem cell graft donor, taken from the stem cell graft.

The CDR3 DNA sequence: TGCAGTGCTAGACCTCATAGCGGGAACTTTCACTCCAATGAGCAGTTCTTC. This encodes CSARPHSGNFHSNEQFF. The chain recombines TRBV20-1 with TRBJ2-1, with TRBD2 identical over 8 bases. The CDR3 runs to 17 residues. V shed 2 bases, J shed 6 bases, and the junction held 15 bases outside the gene matches. Germline CDR1 DFQATT, CDR2 SNEGSKA (reference sequence).